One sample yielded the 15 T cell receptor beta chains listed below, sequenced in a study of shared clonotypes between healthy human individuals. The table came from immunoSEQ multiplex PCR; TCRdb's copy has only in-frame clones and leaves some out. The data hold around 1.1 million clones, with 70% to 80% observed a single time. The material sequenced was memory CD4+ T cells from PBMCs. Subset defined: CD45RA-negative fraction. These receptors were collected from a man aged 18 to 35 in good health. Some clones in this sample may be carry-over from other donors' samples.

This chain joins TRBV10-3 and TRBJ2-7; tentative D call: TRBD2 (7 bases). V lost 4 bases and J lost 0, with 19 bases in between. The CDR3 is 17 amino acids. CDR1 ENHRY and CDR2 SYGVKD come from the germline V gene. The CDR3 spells CAISGGGRGKNSYEQYF. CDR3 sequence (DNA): TGTGCCATCAGTGGGGGGGGCAGAGGCAAAAACTCCTACGAGCAGTACTTC.

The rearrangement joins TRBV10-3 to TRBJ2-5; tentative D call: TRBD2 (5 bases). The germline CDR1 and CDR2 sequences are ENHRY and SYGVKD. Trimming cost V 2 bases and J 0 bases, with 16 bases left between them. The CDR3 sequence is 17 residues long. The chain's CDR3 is CAISEERATRYQETQYF. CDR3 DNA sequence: TGTGCCATCAGTGAGGAGAGGGCAACTAGGTACCAAGAGACCCAGTACTTC.

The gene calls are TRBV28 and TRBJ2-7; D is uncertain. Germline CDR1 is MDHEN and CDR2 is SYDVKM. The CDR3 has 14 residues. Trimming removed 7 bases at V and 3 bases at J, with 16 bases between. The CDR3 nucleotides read TGTGCCAGCACCACCCTCTGGCGGCACTACGAGCAGTACTTC. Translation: CASTTLWRHYEQYF.

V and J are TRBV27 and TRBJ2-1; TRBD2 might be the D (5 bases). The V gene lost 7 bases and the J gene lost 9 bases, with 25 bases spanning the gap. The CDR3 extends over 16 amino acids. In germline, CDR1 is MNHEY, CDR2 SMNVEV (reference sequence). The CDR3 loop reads CASTPPGGLSVGEQFF. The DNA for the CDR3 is TGTGCCAGCACACCTCCTGGCGGACTCTCGGTCGGTGAGCAGTTCTTC.

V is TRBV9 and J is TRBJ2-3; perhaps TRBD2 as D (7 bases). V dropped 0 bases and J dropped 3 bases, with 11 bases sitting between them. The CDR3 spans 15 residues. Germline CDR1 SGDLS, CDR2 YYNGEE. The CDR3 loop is CASSVAGGQTDTQYF. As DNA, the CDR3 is TGTGCCAGCAGCGTAGCCGGGGGGCAAACAGATACGCAGTATTTT.

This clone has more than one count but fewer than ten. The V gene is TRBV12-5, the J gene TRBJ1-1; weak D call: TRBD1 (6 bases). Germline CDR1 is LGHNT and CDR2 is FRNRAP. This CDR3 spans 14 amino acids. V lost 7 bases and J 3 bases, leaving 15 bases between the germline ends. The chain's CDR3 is CASAQGPGDTEAFF. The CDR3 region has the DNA TGTGCTAGTGCCCAGGGGCCCGGGGACACTGAAGCTTTCTTT.

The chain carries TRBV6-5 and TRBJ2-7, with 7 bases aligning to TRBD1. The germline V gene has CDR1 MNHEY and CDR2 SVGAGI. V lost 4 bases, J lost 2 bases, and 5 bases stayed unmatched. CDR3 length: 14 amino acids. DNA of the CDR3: TGTGCCAGCAGTTCATGGGACAGACCCTACGAGCAGTACTTC. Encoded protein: CASSSWDRPYEQYF.

The CDR3 reads CAWSRDYNEQFF. The CDR3 nucleotides are TGTGCCTGGAGTAGGGACTACAATGAGCAGTTCTTC. The chain has TRBV30 and TRBJ2-1, with D uncertain. The ends were cut back, 2 bases at V and 3 bases at J, with 5 bases in the middle. CDR1 GTSNPN and CDR2 SVGIG come from the germline V gene (reference sequence). The CDR3 is made up of 12 amino acids.

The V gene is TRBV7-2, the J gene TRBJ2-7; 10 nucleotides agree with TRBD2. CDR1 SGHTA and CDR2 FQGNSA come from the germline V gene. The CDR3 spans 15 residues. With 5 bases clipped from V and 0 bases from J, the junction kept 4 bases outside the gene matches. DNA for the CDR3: TGTGCCAGCAGCAAGGGACTAGCGTACTCCTACGAGCAGTACTTC. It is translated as CASSKGLAYSYEQYF.

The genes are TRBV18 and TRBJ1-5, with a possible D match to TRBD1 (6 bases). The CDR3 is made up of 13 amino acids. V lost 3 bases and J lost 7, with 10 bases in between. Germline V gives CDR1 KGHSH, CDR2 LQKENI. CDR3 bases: TGTGCCAGCTCACCCGGACAGTTCCAGCCCCAGCATTTT. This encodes CASSPGQFQPQHF. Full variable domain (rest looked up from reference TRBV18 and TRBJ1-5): NAGVMQNPRHLVRRRGQEARLRCSPMKGHSHVYWYRQLPEEGLKFMVYLQKENIIDESGMPKERFSAEFPKEGPSILRIQQVVRGDSAAYFCASSPGQFQPQHFGDGTRLSIL.

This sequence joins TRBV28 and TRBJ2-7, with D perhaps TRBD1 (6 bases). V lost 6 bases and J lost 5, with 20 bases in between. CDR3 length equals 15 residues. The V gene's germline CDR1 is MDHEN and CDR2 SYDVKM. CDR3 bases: TGTGCCAGCAGGCCACGGGTGGGCAGGGGTGACGAGCAGTACTTC. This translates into CASRPRVGRGDEQYF.

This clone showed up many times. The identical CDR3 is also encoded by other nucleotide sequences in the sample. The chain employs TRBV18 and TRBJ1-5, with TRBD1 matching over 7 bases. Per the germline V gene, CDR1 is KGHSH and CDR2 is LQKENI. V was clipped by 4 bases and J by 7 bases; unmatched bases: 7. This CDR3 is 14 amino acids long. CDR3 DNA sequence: TGTGCCAGCTCACAGGGACAGAGTATCCAGCCCCAGCATTTT. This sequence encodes CASSQGQSIQPQHF.

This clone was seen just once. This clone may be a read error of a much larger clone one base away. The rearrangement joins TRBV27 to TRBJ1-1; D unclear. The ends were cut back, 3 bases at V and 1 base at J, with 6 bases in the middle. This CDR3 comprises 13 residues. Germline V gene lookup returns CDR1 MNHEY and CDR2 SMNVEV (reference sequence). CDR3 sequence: CASSLEGNTEAFF. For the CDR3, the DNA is TGTGCCAGCAGTTTGGAGGGGAACACTGAAGCTTTCTTT.

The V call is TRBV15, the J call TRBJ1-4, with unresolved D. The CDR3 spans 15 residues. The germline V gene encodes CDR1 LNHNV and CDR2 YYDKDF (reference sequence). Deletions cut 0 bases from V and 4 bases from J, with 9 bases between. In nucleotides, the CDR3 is TGTGCCACCAGCAGAGAGGGTCAGATTAATGAAAAACTGTTTTTT. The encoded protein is CATSREGQINEKLFF.

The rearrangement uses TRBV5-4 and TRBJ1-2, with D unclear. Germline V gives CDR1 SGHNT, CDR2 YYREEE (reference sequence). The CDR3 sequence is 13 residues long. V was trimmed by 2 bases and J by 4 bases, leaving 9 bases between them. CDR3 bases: TGTGCCAGCAGCTTAGGAGTTATCTATGGCTACACCTTC. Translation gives CASSLGVIYGYTF.